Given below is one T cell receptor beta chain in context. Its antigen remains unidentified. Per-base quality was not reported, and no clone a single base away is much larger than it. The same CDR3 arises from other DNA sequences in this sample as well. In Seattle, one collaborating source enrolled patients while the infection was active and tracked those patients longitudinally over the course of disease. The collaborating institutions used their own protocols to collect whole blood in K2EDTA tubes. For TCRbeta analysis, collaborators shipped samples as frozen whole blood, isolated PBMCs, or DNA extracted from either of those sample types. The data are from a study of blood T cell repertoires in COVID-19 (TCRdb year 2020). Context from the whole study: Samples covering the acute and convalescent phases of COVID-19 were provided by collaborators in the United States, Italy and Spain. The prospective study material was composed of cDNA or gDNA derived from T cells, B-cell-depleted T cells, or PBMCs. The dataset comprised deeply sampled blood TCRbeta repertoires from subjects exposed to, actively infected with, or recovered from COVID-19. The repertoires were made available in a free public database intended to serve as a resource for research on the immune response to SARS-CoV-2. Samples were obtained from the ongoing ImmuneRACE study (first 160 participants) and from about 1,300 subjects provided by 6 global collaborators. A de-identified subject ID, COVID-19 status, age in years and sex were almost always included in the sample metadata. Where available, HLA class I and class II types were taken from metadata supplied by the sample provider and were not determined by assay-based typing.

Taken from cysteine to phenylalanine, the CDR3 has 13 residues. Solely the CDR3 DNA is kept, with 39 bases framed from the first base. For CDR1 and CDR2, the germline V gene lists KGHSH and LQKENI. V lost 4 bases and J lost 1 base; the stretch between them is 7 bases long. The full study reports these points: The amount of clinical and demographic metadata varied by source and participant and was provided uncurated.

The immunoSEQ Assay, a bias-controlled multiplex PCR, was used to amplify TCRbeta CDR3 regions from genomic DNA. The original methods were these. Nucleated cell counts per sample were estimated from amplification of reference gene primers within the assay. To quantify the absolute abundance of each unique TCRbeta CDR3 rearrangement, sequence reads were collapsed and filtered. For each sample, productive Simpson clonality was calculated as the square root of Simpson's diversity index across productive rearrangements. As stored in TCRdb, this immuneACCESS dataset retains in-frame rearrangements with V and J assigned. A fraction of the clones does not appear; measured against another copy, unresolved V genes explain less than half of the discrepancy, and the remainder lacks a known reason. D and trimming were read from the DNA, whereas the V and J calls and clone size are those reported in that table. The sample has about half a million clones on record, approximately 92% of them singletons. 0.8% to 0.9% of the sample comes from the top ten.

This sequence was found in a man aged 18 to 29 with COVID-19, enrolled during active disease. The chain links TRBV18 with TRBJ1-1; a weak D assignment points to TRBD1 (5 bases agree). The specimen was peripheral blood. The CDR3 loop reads CASSRGGNTEAFF. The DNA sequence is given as TGTGCCAGCTCACGGGGCGGGAACACTGAAGCTTTCTTT.